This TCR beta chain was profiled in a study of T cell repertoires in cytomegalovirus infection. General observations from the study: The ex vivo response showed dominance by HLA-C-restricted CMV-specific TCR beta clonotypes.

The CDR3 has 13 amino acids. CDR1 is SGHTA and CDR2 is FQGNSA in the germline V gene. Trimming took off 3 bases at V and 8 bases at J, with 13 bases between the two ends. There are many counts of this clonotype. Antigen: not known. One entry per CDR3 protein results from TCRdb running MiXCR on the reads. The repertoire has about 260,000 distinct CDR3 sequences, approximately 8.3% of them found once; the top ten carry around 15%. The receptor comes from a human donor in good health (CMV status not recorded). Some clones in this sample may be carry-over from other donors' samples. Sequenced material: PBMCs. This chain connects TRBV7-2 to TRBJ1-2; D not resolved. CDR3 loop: CASSFLELGGYTF. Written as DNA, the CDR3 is TGTGCCAGCAGCTTCTTGGAGCTTGGGGGCTACACCTTC.